This T cell receptor (beta chain) was observed in a study of T cells in Graves' hyperthyroidism and ophthalmopathy. This clonotype was found many times. Amplified TCR beta CDR3 regions came from RNA transcripts. A first-round RT-PCR of the TCR CDR3 used the HTBI primer set. In TCRdb, the multiplex PCR reads were re-called with MiXCR into one record per CDR3 protein. The sample has more than 300,000 distinct CDR3 sequences, about 14% seen once; the top ten hold approximately 11%. The V and J ends lost 2 bases and 4 bases, in that order; junction bases with no gene match: 6. This CDR3 spans 15 amino acids. CDR1 and CDR2 (germline): PRHDT, FYEKMQ (reference sequence).

The sequencing sample was made of blood. The genes are TRBV13 and TRBJ2-3; 7 bases line up with TRBD2. This receptor was obtained from a woman aged 55-70 years with Graves' hyperthyroidism. The CDR3 sequence: CASSLLGGASDTQYF. Written as DNA, the CDR3 is TGTGCCAGCAGCTTATTGGGAGGGGCATCAGATACGCAGTATTTT.